This is a list of T cell receptor beta chains from one sample in a study of cytomegalovirus exposure and HLA in healthy donors. Some clones are missing from TCRdb's copy, which holds only in-frame ones; the method was immunoSEQ multiplex PCR. The sample holds 120,000 to 150,000 clones, approximately 80% seen once. Sequencing was done on a sample of PBMCs. These receptors were obtained from a boy between 2 and 15 years old in good health and CMV-seronegative. The CDR3 runs from the conserved cysteine through the conserved F or W. Size is omitted from some rows. Given values are once, few, many or a class for expanded clones.

clone_size | v_call | cdr3_aa
- | TRBV11-2 | CASSSREAYEQYF
- | TRBV18 | CASSPPWAPDTEAFF
- | TRBV7-2 | CASSYQDPGETNEKLFF
- | TRBV28 | CASSSAGTDTQYF
- | TRBV2 | CASRDRTGRFYEQYF
- | TRBV7-9 | CASSRADSMGYGYTF
- | TRBV2 | CASSGAGGRSYEQYF
- | TRBV10-3 | CAISEFSNSPLHF
- | TRBV30 | CAWNRQENYGYTF
- | TRBV19 | CASTTGLNSPLHF
- | TRBV6-6 | CASIRDRVDQPQHF
- | TRBV9 | CASSVGGPGTSDPSSYEQYF
few | TRBV6-5 | CASSYTGQTYEQYF
few | TRBV25-1 | CASSAPGQEVSHEKLFF
- | TRBV28 | CASRAGTVGTIYF
- | TRBV12-5 | CASALDRELFF
- | TRBV7-3 | CASSIAFYQNGIDFYEQYF
- | TRBV11-2 | CASSPRTSGSTRSYNEQFF
- | TRBV11-2 | CASSPAGGYEQYF
- | TRBV7-3 | CASSSAGATEAFF
- | TRBV30 | CAWSETGVLDEKLFF
- | TRBV4-3 | CASSHAIEGIRSNEQYF
- | TRBV6-4 | CASSGSGATDTQYF
- | TRBV6-6 | CASSYMDRSGAGYTF
- | TRBV19 | CASWNSSRGNQPQHF
- | TRBV18 | CASSPSRGSNQPQHF
- | TRBV6-1 | CASGRGTSYEQYF
- | TRBV14 | CASSQDEGQGNYGYTF
- | TRBV2 | CASRQGLRTEAFF
- | TRBV30 | CAWSSPTSGVTDTQYF
- | TRBV5-4 | CASSLWTPPFMNTEAFF
- | TRBV19 | CASNTLPGTMNTEAFF
once | TRBV7-9 | CASSSPASGSYEQYF
- | TRBV2 | CASSETGGGLLDTEAFF
once | TRBV7-9 | CASSPQGAVRAGANVLTF
- | TRBV7-8 | CASSSRDRGLGEAFF
- | TRBV2 | CASGGGTEQYF
- | TRBV19 | CASSILRGAKNIQYF
- | TRBV5-4 | CASSGRTGLGSGNTIYF
- | TRBV7-2 | CASSLEGGGYSYEQYF
- | TRBV7-2 | CASRGLAGERNEQFF
- | TRBV6-4 | CTSSPGVEGYGYTF
- | TRBV6-1 | CASSLDSRYEQYF
- | TRBV4-1 | CASSLAGTDNEKLFF
- | TRBV2 | CASNLDFTEAFF
few | TRBV6-1 | CASSVGVNSPLHF
- | TRBV11-3 | CASKGGAEAFF
- | TRBV28 | CASIPSASFDYEQYF
- | TRBV6-4 | CASSDSQGADTQYF
few | TRBV5-1 | CASSSADGSQETQYF
- | TRBV7-3 | CASSPFSGTSYNEQFF
- | TRBV14 | CASSQDWGRAFF
- | TRBV20-1 | CSARAGETQYF
few | TRBV29-1 | CSVEMRTSGSFEQYF
few | TRBV4-2 | CASSQDGARDTQYF
- | TRBV7-3 | CASSFLTSGSGIPNEQFF
- | TRBV5-6 | CASSYGREQYF